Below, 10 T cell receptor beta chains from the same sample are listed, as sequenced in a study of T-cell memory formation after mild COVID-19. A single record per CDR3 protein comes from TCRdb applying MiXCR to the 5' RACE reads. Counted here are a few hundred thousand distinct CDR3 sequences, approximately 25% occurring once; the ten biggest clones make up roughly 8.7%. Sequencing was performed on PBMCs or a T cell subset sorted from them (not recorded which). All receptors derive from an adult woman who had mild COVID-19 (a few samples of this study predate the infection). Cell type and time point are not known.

DNA of the CDR3: TGTGCCAGCTCACCATTGACCGGACAGGGAACGTACGAGCAGTACTTC. Translating gives CASSPLTGQGTYEQYF. The J gene is TRBJ2-7, the V gene TRBV18, with 8 positions matching TRBD1. The CDR3 runs 16 residues. In germline, CDR1 is KGHSH, CDR2 LQKENI. V trimming: 2 bases; J trimming: 4 bases; junction bases outside the gene matches: 10.

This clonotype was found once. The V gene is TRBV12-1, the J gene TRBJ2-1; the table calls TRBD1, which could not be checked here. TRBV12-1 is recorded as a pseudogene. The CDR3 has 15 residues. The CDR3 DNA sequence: TGTGCCAGCAGCTTTGGTGGGACAGAATACAATGAGCAGTTCTTC. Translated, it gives CASSFGGTEYNEQFF.

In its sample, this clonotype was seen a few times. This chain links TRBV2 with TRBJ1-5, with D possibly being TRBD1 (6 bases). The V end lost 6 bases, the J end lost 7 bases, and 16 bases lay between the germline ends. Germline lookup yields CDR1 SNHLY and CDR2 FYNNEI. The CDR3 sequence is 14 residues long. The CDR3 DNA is TGTGCCAGCAGCTCTACAGGGTCCGGACAGCCCCAGCATTTT. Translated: CASSSTGSGQPQHF.

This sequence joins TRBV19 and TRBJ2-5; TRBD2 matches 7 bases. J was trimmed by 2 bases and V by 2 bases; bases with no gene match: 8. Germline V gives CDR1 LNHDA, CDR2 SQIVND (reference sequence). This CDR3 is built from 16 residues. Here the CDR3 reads CASSISSGLIQETQYF. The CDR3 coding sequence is TGTGCCAGTAGTATATCTAGCGGCCTAATTCAAGAGACCCAGTACTTC.

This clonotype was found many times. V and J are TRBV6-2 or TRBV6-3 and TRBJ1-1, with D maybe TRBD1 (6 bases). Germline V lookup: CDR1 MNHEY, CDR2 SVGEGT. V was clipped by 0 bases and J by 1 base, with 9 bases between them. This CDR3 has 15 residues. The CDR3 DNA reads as TGTGCCAGCAGTTACTCCGGCAGGGGGAACACTGAAGCTTTCTTT. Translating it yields CASSYSGRGNTEAFF.

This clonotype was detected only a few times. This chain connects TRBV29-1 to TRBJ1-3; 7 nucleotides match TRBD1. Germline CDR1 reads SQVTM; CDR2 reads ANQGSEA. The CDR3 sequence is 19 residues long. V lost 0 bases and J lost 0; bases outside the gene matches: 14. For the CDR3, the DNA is TGCAGCGTTGAAGATCCAGACCTGACAGGGACAAGCTCTGGAAACACCATATATTTT. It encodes CSVEDPDLTGTSSGNTIYF. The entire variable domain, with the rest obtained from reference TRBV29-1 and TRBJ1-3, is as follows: SAVISQKPSRDICQRGTSLTIQCQVDSQVTMMFWYRQQPGQSLTLIATANQGSEATYESGFVIDKFPISRPNLTFSTLTVSNMSPEDSSIYLCSVEDPDLTGTSSGNTIYFGEGSWLTVV.

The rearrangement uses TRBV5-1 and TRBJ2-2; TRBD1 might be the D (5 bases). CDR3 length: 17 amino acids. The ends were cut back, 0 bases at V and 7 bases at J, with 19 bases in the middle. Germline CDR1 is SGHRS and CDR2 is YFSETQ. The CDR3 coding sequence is TGCGCCAGCAGCTTGGATTGGTTGGGGTCAGGGATCGGGGAGCTGTTTTTT. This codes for CASSLDWLGSGIGELFF.

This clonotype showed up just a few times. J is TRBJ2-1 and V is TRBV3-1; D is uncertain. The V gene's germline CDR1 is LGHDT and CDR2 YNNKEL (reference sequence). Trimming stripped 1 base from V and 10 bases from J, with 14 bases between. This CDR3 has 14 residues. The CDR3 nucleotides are TGTGCCAGCAGCCAAGCGGTACCCTTAGGGGAGCAGTTCTTC. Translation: CASSQAVPLGEQFF.

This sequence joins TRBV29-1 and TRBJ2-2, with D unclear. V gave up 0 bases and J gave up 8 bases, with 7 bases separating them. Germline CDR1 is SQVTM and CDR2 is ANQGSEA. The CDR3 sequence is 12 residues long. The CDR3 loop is CSVEDLGGELFF. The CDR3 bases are TGCAGCGTTGAAGATCTGGGGGGGGAGCTGTTTTTT.

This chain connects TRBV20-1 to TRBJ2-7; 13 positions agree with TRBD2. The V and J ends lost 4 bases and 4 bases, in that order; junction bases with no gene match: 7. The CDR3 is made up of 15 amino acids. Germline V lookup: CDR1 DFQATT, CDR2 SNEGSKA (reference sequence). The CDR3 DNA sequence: TGCAGTGCTACCCCTGGGACTAGCGGGATGTACGAGCAGTACTTC. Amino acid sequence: CSATPGTSGMYEQYF.